Listed below are T cell receptor beta chains from one sample, sequenced in a study of T cells after yellow fever vaccination. One entry per CDR3 protein, called by TCRdb with MiXCR from the 5' RACE reads. The profile shows roughly 240,000 distinct CDR3 sequences, roughly 6.2% of them singletons. The material was CD4+ T cells sorted from PBMCs, obtained on the day of the yellow fever booster vaccination. The receptors were gathered from a man younger than 45 who received the YFV17D yellow fever vaccine. Each CDR3 is given with its conserved first and last residue. Each record gives: J gene, D gene, V gene, clone size, CDR3 DNA, CDR3 protein. The D gene is left open where the match is weak. Some rows mark clone size as missing; the rest say once, few, many or name a class of expanded clone.

TRBJ2-7 - TRBV7-2 - TGTGCCAGCAGCTCCCAGACTAGTCACCCCTACGAGCAGTACTTC CASSSQTSHPYEQYF
TRBJ2-7 TRBD2 TRBV12-3/TRBV12-4 - TGTGCCAGCAGCCTGGGACTAGCGTTTTACGAGCAGTACTTC CASSLGLAFYEQYF
TRBJ2-6 - TRBV5-1 few TGCGCCAGCAGCAAGGGCTCTGGGGCCAACGTCCTGACTTTC CASSKGSGANVLTF
TRBJ2-1 - TRBV12-3/TRBV12-4 many TGTGCCAGCAGTAGGCCGGGACTGGCCTACAATGAGCAGTTCTTC CASSRPGLAYNEQFF
TRBJ2-4 - TRBV29-1 many TGCAGCGTTGCGGGGAGTGTTGAAAACATTCAGTACTTC CSVAGSVENIQYF
TRBJ2-2 - TRBV15 many TGTGCCACCAGCAGCAGGTCCACTGGGGAGCTGTTTTTT CATSSRSTGELFF
TRBJ2-7 TRBD2 TRBV28 - TGTGCCAGCAGTCCATGGGCTAGCGGGAGCTGGGAGCAGTACTTC CASSPWASGSWEQYF
TRBJ2-7 TRBD1 TRBV20-1 many TGCAGTGCTAGGACCGGGACAGGGGCTGGCGAGCAGTACTTC CSARTGTGAGEQYF
TRBJ1-3 - TRBV12-3/TRBV12-4 - TGTGCCAGCAGTCAAAGAATCTCTGGAAACACCATATATTTT CASSQRISGNTIYF
TRBJ1-1 - TRBV12-3/TRBV12-4 - TGTGCCAGCAGTTTAGCGCGCAGGGCGTCTACTGAAGCTTTCTTT CASSLARRASTEAFF
TRBJ1-2 TRBD1 TRBV3-1 few TGTGCCAGCAGCCAACACGACAGGGCCGTCGTTGGCTACACCTTC CASSQHDRAVVGYTF
TRBJ2-5 TRBD1 TRBV24-1 - TGTGCCACCAGTGATGGGGCAGGGGGCCTTCAAGAGACCCAGTACTTC CATSDGAGGLQETQYF
TRBJ2-3 - TRBV7-8 many TGTGCCAGCAGCTTGCGACGGATCACAGATACGCAGTATTTT CASSLRRITDTQYF